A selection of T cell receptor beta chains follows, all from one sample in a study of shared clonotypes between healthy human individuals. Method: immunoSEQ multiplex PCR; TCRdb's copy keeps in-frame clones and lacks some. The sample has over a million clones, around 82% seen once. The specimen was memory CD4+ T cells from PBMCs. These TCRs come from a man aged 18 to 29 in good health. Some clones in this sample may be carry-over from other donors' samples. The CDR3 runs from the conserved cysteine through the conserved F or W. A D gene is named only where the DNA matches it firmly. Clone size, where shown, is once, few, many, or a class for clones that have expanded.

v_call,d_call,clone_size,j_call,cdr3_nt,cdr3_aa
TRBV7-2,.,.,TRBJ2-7,TGTGCCAGCAGCTTATATGCTCACGAGCAGTACTTC,CASSLYAHEQYF
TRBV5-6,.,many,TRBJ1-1,TGTGCCAGCAGCTTGGATCCTTCTGAAGCTTTCTTT,CASSLDPSEAFF
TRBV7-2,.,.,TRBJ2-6,TGTGCCAGCTCAGGGATCTCTGGGGCCAACGTCCTGACTTTC,CASSGISGANVLTF
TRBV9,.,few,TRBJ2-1,TGTGCCAGCAGCGTAGCGCGGAGTGGCTACAATGAGCAGTTCTTC,CASSVARSGYNEQFF
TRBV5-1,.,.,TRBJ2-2,TGCGCCAGCAGCTTGGATCCAGGGGCTGCCGGGGAGCTGTTTTTT,CASSLDPGAAGELFF
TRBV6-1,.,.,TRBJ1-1,TGTGCCAGCAGTGAGAGGGATCCGTGGAGGGACACTGAAGCTTTCTTT,CASSERDPWRDTEAFF
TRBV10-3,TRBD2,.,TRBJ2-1,TGTGCCATCAGTGAGTCCAAGGGTAGCGGGAGGGTCAATGAGCAGTTCTTC,CAISESKGSGRVNEQFF
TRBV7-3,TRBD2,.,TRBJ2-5,TGTGCCAGCAGCCCACTAGCGGGAAACCAAGAGACCCAGTACTTC,CASSPLAGNQETQYF
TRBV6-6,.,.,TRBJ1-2,TGTGCCAGCAGTTACTCCGGGACGGTTTCTAACTATGGCTACACCTTC,CASSYSGTVSNYGYTF
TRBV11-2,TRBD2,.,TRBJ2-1,TGTGCCAGCAGCCATGGACTAGCGGACTACAATGAGCAGTTCTTC,CASSHGLADYNEQFF
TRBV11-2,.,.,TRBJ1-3,TGTGCCAGCAGCTCCAGGGGAGTCTCTGGAAACACCATATATTTT,CASSSRGVSGNTIYF
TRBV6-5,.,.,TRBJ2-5,TGTGCCAGCAGTTATGGCTTAGAAGAGACCCAGTACTTC,CASSYGLEETQYF
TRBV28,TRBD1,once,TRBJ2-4,TGTGCCAGCAGTTCGCCCGGGGACAGGGGGAGAAACATTCAGTACTTC,CASSSPGDRGRNIQYF
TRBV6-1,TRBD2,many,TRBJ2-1,TGTGCCAGCAGTCCGACTAGCGGGAGTACCCATGAGCAGTTCTTC,CASSPTSGSTHEQFF
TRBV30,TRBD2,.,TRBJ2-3,TGTGCCTGGAGTGTACGGACTAGCGGGGGGTCTCATACGCAGTATTTT,CAWSVRTSGGSHTQYF
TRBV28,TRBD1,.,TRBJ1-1,TGTGCCAGCAGGGTCAGGGGGGCTGAAGCTTTCTTT,CASRVRGAEAFF
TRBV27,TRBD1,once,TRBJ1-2,TGTGCCAGCAGCCAGACAGGGAACTATGGCTACACCTTC,CASSQTGNYGYTF
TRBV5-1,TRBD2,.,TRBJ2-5,TGCGCCAGCAGCTTGAGGCCCGGGACTAGCGGAAAGGGAGAGACCCAGTACTTC,CASSLRPGTSGKGETQYF
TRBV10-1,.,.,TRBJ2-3,TGCGCCAGCCGAGGAGAATTCGGCTGGGCAGATACGCAGTATTTT,CASRGEFGWADTQYF
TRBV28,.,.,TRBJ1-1,TGTGCCAGCACCTACAGGTTACGAGGAGAAGCTTTCTTT,CASTYRLRGEAFF
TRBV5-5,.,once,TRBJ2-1,TGTGCCAGCAGCTTACAGTGGGATGAGCAGTTCTTC,CASSLQWDEQFF
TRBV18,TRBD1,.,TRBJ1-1,TGTGCCAGCTCACCCCAAGCCTACAGGGGGCCCACTGAAGCTTTCTTT,CASSPQAYRGPTEAFF